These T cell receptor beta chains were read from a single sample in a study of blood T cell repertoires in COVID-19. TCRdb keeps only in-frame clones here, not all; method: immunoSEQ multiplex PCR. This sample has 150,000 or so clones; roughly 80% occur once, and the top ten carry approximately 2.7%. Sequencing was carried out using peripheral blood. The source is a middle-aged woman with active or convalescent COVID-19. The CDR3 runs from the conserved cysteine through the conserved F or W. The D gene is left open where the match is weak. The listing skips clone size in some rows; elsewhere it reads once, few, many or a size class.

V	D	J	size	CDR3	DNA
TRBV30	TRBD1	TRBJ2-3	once	CAWSPTGGTDTQYF	TGTGCCTGGAGCCCGACAGGGGGCACAGATACGCAGTATTTT
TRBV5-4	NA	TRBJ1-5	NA	CASSWGGGDQPQHF	TGTGCCAGCAGCTGGGGAGGTGGAGATCAGCCCCAGCATTTT
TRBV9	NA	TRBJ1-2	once	CASAPGVANYGYTF	TGTGCCAGCGCCCCCGGGGTCGCTAACTATGGCTACACCTTC
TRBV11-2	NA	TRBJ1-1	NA	CASSPQGNTEAFF	TGTGCCAGCAGCCCCCAGGGGAACACTGAAGCTTTCTTT
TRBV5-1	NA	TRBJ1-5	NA	CASSPGLDNQPQHF	TGCGCCAGCAGCCCTGGGCTGGACAATCAGCCCCAGCATTTT
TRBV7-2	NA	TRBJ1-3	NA	CASSPTAFSGNTIYF	TGTGCCAGCAGCCCCACAGCTTTCTCTGGAAACACCATATATTTT
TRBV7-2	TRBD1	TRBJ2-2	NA	CASSFSYRGNGELFF	TGTGCCAGCAGCTTTAGCTACAGGGGCAACGGGGAGCTGTTTTTT
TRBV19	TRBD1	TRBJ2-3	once	CASSIPKTGSPTDTQYF	TGTGCCAGTAGTATCCCGAAGACAGGGTCCCCCACAGATACGCAGTATTTT
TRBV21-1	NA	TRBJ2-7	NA	CASSKAQIMGLLGWYF	TGTGCCAGCAGCAAAGCGCAGATTATGGGACTCCTCGGGTGGTACTTC
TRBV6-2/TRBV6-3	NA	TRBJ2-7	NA	CASSLGSSYEQYF	TGTGCCAGCAGTCTGGGGAGCTCCTACGAGCAGTACTTC
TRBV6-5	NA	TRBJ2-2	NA	CASSPEGNGSGELFF	TGTGCCAGCAGTCCGGAGGGGAACGGATCCGGGGAGCTGTTTTTT
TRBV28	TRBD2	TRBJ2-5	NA	CASVGLAGYQETQYF	TGTGCCAGCGTGGGACTAGCGGGGTACCAAGAGACCCAGTACTTC
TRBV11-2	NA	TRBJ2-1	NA	CASSLIGDEQFF	TGTGCCAGCAGCTTGATTGGAGATGAGCAGTTCTTC